The source of this T cell receptor beta chain is a study of control samples from healthy donors and cancer patients. The repertoire was sequenced with immunoSEQ multiplex PCR; TCRdb's copy has only in-frame clones and lacks some. Seen here are about 140,000 clones, 94% observed once, and the top ten hold around 14%. The V gene end was trimmed by 6 bases and the J gene end by 9 bases; junction bases not matched to a gene: 8. Germline CDR1 and CDR2: KGHSH and LQKENI. The CDR3 contains 14 residues. Sequencing was performed on blood. The TCR originated in a man between 40 and 49 years old in good health. The gene calls are TRBV18 and TRBJ1-5; 10 bases map to TRBD1. The CDR3 coding sequence is TGTGCCAGCTCCCTGGGACAGGGGCATAGGCCCCAGCATTTT. Protein sequence: CASSLGQGHRPQHF.